This TCR beta chain was recorded in a study of T cells after yellow fever vaccination. Whole-study findings and limits: Subsequent booster samples again held most clones from primary vaccination (more than 95% CD4, approximately 85% CD8). Weaker, the secondary response had a peak occurring faster, on day 5 versus 15.

Germline loops: CDR1 LGHNA, CDR2 YNFKEQ. There are 12 residues in the CDR3. Trimming removed 7 bases at V and 8 bases at J, with 12 bases between. As regards this clonotype: Its matching antigen is unknown.

TCR cDNA, made by 5'RACE template switching, carried an added universal primer site and UMIs. Using its own MiXCR run on the 5' RACE reads, TCRdb lists one record per CDR3 protein. The sample lists some 350,000 distinct CDR3 sequences; approximately 9% were seen once. The sample in question was PBMCs, obtained on the day of the first yellow fever vaccination. The clonotype was recovered from a man aged 18 to 30 who received the YFV17D yellow fever vaccine. This chain connects TRBV4-2 to TRBJ2-1, with D perhaps TRBD1 (6 bases). The CDR3 DNA reads as TGTGCCAGCACATCCAGGGGAGATGAGCAGTTCTTC. Encoded protein: CASTSRGDEQFF.